What follows are 2 T cell receptor beta chains derived from one specimen sequenced in a study of T cell repertoires in cytomegalovirus infection. MiXCR, applied by TCRdb to the reads, yields one record per CDR3 protein. The table has about 920,000 distinct CDR3 sequences, roughly 31% seen once; the top ten hold more than 13%. Antigen specificity for these receptors is unknown. Sequencing was performed on cultured CD8+ T cells from PBMCs, taken from culture after CMV antigen stimulation. These receptors were collected from a human donor in good health (CMV status not recorded). Some clones in this sample may be carry-over from other donors' samples.

In its sample, this clonotype was seen a few times. The CDR3, as DNA: TGTGCCAGCAGCTGGGACTGGAACACCGGGGAGCTGTTTTTT. It is translated as CASSWDWNTGELFF. The chain recombines TRBV7-2 with TRBJ2-2; a weak D match, TRBD2 (6 bases). There are 14 residues in the CDR3. With 4 bases removed from V and 1 base from J, the gap between germline ends came to 7 bases. Germline values: CDR1 SGHTA, CDR2 FQGNSA.

The J gene is TRBJ1-2, the V gene TRBV7-8, with D possibly matching TRBD1 (5 bases). The CDR3 loop spans 15 amino acids. V lost 6 bases and J lost 4, with 18 bases in between. In germline, CDR1 is SGHVS, CDR2 FQNEAQ. CDR3 amino acids: CASSPPRDRGYGYTF. For the CDR3, the DNA is TGTGCCAGCAGTCCCCCCAGGGATAGAGGCTATGGCTACACCTTC.